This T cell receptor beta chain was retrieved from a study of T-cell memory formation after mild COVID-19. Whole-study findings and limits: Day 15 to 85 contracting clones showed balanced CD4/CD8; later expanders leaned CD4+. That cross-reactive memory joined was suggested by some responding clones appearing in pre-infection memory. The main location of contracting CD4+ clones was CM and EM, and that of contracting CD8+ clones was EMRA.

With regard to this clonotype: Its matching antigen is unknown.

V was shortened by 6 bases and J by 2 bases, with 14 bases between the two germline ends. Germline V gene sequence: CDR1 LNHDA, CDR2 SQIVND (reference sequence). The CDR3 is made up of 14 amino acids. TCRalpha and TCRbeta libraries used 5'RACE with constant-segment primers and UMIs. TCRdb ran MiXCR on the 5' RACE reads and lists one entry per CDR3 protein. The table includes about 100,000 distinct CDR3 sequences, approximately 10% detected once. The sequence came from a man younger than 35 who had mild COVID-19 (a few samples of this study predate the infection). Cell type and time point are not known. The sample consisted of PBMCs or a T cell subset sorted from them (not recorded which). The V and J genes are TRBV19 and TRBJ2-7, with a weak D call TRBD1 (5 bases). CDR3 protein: CASSLQGIAYEQYF. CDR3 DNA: TGTGCCAGTAGCCTGCAGGGAATAGCCTACGAGCAGTACTTC. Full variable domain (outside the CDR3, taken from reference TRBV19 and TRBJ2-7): DGGITQSPKYLFRKEGQNVTLSCEQNLNHDAMYWYRQDPGQGLRLIYYSQIVNDFQKGDIAEGYSVSREKKESFPLTVTSAQKNPTAFYLCASSLQGIAYEQYFGPGTRLTVT.